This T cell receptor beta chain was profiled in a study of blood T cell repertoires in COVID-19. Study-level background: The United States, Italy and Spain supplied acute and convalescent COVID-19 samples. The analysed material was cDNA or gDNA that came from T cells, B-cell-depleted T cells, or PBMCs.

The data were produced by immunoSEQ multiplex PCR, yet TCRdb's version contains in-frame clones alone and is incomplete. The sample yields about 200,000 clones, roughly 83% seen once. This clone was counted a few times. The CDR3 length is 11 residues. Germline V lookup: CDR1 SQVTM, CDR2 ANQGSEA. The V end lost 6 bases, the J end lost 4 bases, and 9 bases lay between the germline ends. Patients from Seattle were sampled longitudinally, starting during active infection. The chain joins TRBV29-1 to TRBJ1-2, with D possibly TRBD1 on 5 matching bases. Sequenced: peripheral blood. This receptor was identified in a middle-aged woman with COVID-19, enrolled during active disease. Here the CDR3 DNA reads TGCAGCGTGGGGGGTGGCTATGGCTACACCTTC. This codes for CSVGGGYGYTF.